The rows below give T cell receptor beta chains drawn from one sample of a study of radiotherapy plus CTLA-4 blockade in lung cancer. Method: immunoSEQ multiplex PCR; TCRdb's copy keeps in-frame clones and lacks some. This sample has approximately 85,000 clones, with approximately 83% found just once. The material sequenced was peripheral blood, taken from a patient treated with radiotherapy plus ipilimumab. The receptors come from a human donor with non-small cell lung cancer who had a partial response to radiotherapy plus ipilimumab. Both conserved end residues are part of each CDR3. D genes are given only for firm matches. A clone size is listed for some rows: how often the clone was seen (once, few, many), or a class if it is expanded.

abundance: NA; d_gene: NA; v_gene: TRBV5-1; j_gene: TRBJ1-2; CDR3nt: TGCGCCAGCAGCTCAGGGGTTGGCTACACCTTC; CDR3aa: CASSSGVGYTF
abundance: NA; d_gene: TRBD2; v_gene: TRBV5-1; j_gene: TRBJ2-3; CDR3nt: TGCGCCAGCAGCCAGGGGCTAGCGGGAGAATCGGCTGACGGGGATACGCAGTATTTT; CDR3aa: CASSQGLAGESADGDTQYF
abundance: NA; d_gene: NA; v_gene: TRBV19; j_gene: TRBJ1-1; CDR3nt: TGTGCCAGTAGTATTCCCCCGTCGAACACTGAAGCTTTCTTT; CDR3aa: CASSIPPSNTEAFF
abundance: NA; d_gene: NA; v_gene: TRBV19; j_gene: TRBJ1-3; CDR3nt: TGTGCCAGCTCCGACAGAGCCTCTGGAAACACCATATATTTT; CDR3aa: CASSDRASGNTIYF
abundance: NA; d_gene: NA; v_gene: TRBV6-1; j_gene: TRBJ1-2; CDR3nt: TGTGCCAGCAGTAACCGCCCAAGCCCCTACACCTTC; CDR3aa: CASSNRPSPYTF
abundance: NA; d_gene: TRBD2; v_gene: TRBV30; j_gene: TRBJ2-1; CDR3nt: TGTGCCTGGACCCATGGACTAGCGGGAGGGGTCGATGAGCAGTTCTTC; CDR3aa: CAWTHGLAGGVDEQFF
abundance: NA; d_gene: TRBD1; v_gene: TRBV28; j_gene: TRBJ2-7; CDR3nt: TGTGCCATCGAACCCCCGGGACAGGGTGACGAGCAGTACTTC; CDR3aa: CAIEPPGQGDEQYF
abundance: NA; d_gene: TRBD2; v_gene: TRBV9; j_gene: TRBJ2-1; CDR3nt: TGTGCCAGCTCAGCCGGGAGCGGGATACACAATGAGCAGTTCTTC; CDR3aa: CASSAGSGIHNEQFF
abundance: NA; d_gene: NA; v_gene: TRBV9; j_gene: TRBJ2-2; CDR3nt: TGTGCCAGCAGCGTAGCGGCAGGGAACACCGGGGAGCTGTTTTTT; CDR3aa: CASSVAAGNTGELFF
abundance: NA; d_gene: TRBD1; v_gene: TRBV19; j_gene: TRBJ1-6; CDR3nt: TGTGCCAGTACCCGGGGACAGGCCAATTCACCCCTCCACTTT; CDR3aa: CASTRGQANSPLHF
abundance: NA; d_gene: NA; v_gene: TRBV6-1; j_gene: TRBJ1-1; CDR3nt: TGTGCCAGCAGTAAGGGGGGGTTTGGTGGCACTGAAGCTTTCTTT; CDR3aa: CASSKGGFGGTEAFF
abundance: NA; d_gene: TRBD1; v_gene: TRBV7-2; j_gene: TRBJ1-1; CDR3nt: TGTGCCAGCAGCGGAGACAGGGTTACGGGTGCTTTCTTT; CDR3aa: CASSGDRVTGAFF
abundance: NA; d_gene: NA; v_gene: TRBV5-1; j_gene: TRBJ2-7; CDR3nt: TGCGCCAGCAGCTTGGGACTAGGTTCCTACGAGCAGTACTTC; CDR3aa: CASSLGLGSYEQYF
abundance: once; d_gene: NA; v_gene: TRBV30; j_gene: TRBJ1-3; CDR3nt: TGTGCCTGGAGCGCGTCCGGTAGGAGGAAGATCTTTGGAAACACCATATATTTT; CDR3aa: CAWSASGRRKIFGNTIYF
abundance: NA; d_gene: NA; v_gene: TRBV4-2; j_gene: TRBJ1-1; CDR3nt: TGTGCCAGCAGCCAAGATGGTACAGCCGTAAACACTGAAGCTTTCTTT; CDR3aa: CASSQDGTAVNTEAFF
abundance: NA; d_gene: TRBD2; v_gene: TRBV19; j_gene: TRBJ2-1; CDR3nt: TGTGCCAGTAGTACCGGGACTAGCGGGACGGCAACTTACAATGAGCAGTTCTTC; CDR3aa: CASSTGTSGTATYNEQFF
abundance: NA; d_gene: NA; v_gene: TRBV7-8; j_gene: TRBJ1-5; CDR3nt: TGTGCCAGCAGCTTGAGGAGGGTTGGACAGCCCCAGCATTTT; CDR3aa: CASSLRRVGQPQHF
abundance: NA; d_gene: TRBD1; v_gene: TRBV4-1; j_gene: TRBJ1-1; CDR3nt: TGCGCCAGCAGCCAAGGGCCCCCCGGCCAGGGGGAATTTCACGCTGAAGCTTTCTTT; CDR3aa: CASSQGPPGQGEFHAEAFF
abundance: NA; d_gene: TRBD1; v_gene: TRBV28; j_gene: TRBJ1-2; CDR3nt: TGTGCCAGCAGCCTCGGGACAGGGAATGGCTACACCTTC; CDR3aa: CASSLGTGNGYTF
abundance: NA; d_gene: TRBD2; v_gene: TRBV5-1; j_gene: TRBJ2-1; CDR3nt: TGCGCCAGCAGCCTCGACTTTACTAGCGCCTTACCGAATGAGCAGTTCTTC; CDR3aa: CASSLDFTSALPNEQFF
abundance: NA; d_gene: NA; v_gene: TRBV5-1; j_gene: TRBJ2-3; CDR3nt: TGCGCCAGCAGCTTGGTTTCAGGATCCACAGATACGCAGTATTTT; CDR3aa: CASSLVSGSTDTQYF
abundance: NA; d_gene: TRBD2; v_gene: TRBV5-1; j_gene: TRBJ2-1; CDR3nt: TGCGCCAGCAGCAATCAAGCGGGAGACCCTTCCTACAATGAGCAGTTCTTC; CDR3aa: CASSNQAGDPSYNEQFF
abundance: few; d_gene: TRBD1; v_gene: TRBV28; j_gene: TRBJ1-4; CDR3nt: TGTGCCAGCAGTCTATCCGGGACAGGACGCGAAAAACTGTTTTTT; CDR3aa: CASSLSGTGREKLFF
abundance: NA; d_gene: NA; v_gene: TRBV18; j_gene: TRBJ2-1; CDR3nt: TGTGCCAGCTCACCGTTACCCGGAGTTCGCGGGATGACTGCCAATGAGCAGTTCTTC; CDR3aa: CASSPLPGVRGMTANEQFF
abundance: NA; d_gene: NA; v_gene: TRBV15; j_gene: TRBJ1-1; CDR3nt: TGTGCCACCAGCAGAAGACCCAAGGGTGAGGGAGACACTGAAGCTTTCTTT; CDR3aa: CATSRRPKGEGDTEAFF
abundance: NA; d_gene: NA; v_gene: TRBV9; j_gene: TRBJ1-6; CDR3nt: TGTGCCAGCAGCGCCTCCGGGGGGGGCAGGGGACATTATAATTCACCCCTCCACTTT; CDR3aa: CASSASGGGRGHYNSPLHF
abundance: once; d_gene: TRBD2; v_gene: TRBV5-1; j_gene: TRBJ2-3; CDR3nt: TGCGCCAGCACCTCCGGGACTAGCGGCACAGATACGCAGTATTTT; CDR3aa: CASTSGTSGTDTQYF
abundance: NA; d_gene: NA; v_gene: TRBV19; j_gene: TRBJ1-2; CDR3nt: TGTGCCAGTACCAAGCCCGGTGGCTACACCTTC; CDR3aa: CASTKPGGYTF
abundance: few; d_gene: TRBD2; v_gene: TRBV19; j_gene: TRBJ2-1; CDR3nt: TGTGCCAGTAGCCGACTAGCGGGAGGAGGTGGCTCCTACAATGAGCAGTTCTTC; CDR3aa: CASSRLAGGGGSYNEQFF
abundance: NA; d_gene: TRBD1; v_gene: TRBV5-1; j_gene: TRBJ2-5; CDR3nt: TGCGCCAGCAGCCCCGACGCCGGGACAGGAGAGACCCAGTACTTC; CDR3aa: CASSPDAGTGETQYF